This T cell receptor beta chain originates from a study of tumor-infiltrating lymphocytes in primary liver carcinoma. General observations from the study: Relative to blood, tumors carried a significantly larger fraction of the repertoire in their top 250 clones (p = 0.039).

A remark on this clonotype: Its target is unknown. At one end the junction does not follow the germline gene, possibly because of a read error.

The germline CDR1 and CDR2 sequences are SGHVS and FQNEAQ. The CDR3 runs 17 residues. Starting from 500 ng of total RNA, TCR beta cDNA was produced with a primer in the constant region. Nested multiplex PCR, run for three rounds with slightly modified ARM-PCR, yielded TCR beta libraries. Rounds one and two of PCR, each of 9 to 11 cycles, were primed with TRBV1-TRBV30 forward primers and a C-beta reverse primer. TCRdb processed the multiplex PCR reads anew with MiXCR; each CDR3 protein has one entry. This table holds approximately 80,000 distinct CDR3 sequences, 69% found once. Extraction of RNA together with DNA used about 18-31 mg of unsorted bulk tissue.

The genes are TRBV7-8 and TRBJ2-2; 8 nucleotides match TRBD2. The sequence came from a man in his forties or fifties with primary liver carcinoma and hepatitis B virus infection. The sample taken for sequencing was tumor-adjacent normal liver tissue. Written as DNA, the CDR3 is TGTGCCAGCAGCTTCCGGATTAGCGGGGCGAACACCGGGGAGCTGTTCTTT. It is translated as CASSFRISGANTGELFF.